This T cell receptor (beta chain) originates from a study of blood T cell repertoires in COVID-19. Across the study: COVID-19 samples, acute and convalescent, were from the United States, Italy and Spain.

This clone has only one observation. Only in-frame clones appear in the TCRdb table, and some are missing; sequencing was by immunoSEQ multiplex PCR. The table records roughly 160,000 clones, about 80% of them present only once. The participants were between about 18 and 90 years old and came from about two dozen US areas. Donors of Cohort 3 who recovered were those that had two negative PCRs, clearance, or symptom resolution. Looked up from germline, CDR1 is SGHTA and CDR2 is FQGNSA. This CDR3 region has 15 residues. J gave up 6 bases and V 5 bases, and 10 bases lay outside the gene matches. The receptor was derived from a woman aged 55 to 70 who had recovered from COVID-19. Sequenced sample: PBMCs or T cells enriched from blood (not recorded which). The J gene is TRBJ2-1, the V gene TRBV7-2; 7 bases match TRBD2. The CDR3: CASSPQGAGPNEQFF. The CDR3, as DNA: TGTGCCAGCAGCCCCCAAGGAGCGGGGCCCAATGAGCAGTTCTTC.